These 18 T cell receptor beta chains were all obtained from the same sample, sequenced in a study of early T cells in non-severe SARS-CoV-2 infection. A single record per CDR3 protein comes from TCRdb applying MiXCR to the 5' RACE reads. The sample gives 70,000 to 95,000 distinct CDR3 sequences, 9% to 10% of which show up once; approximately 4.9% is in the top ten. The sample consisted of whole blood. These receptor sequences come from an adult who was a healthcare worker with PCR-confirmed SARS-CoV-2 infection or an uninfected control (not recorded which).

The chain joins TRBV4-1 to TRBJ2-7, with D unclear. This CDR3 comprises 13 residues. Trimming removed 1 base from V and 2 bases from J, with 6 bases in between. The V gene's germline CDR1 is MGHRA and CDR2 YSYEKL. The CDR3: CASSQGGTYEQYF. The CDR3 DNA follows: TGCGCCAGCAGCCAAGGGGGAACCTACGAGCAGTACTTC.

This clonotype has ten or more counts. The chain recombines TRBV20-1 with TRBJ1-5; D perhaps matches TRBD1 (5 bases). The V end lost 5 bases, the J end lost 5 bases, and 16 bases lay between the germline ends. CDR3 length equals 14 residues. CDR1 is DFQATT and CDR2 is SNEGSKA in the germline V gene (reference sequence). The CDR3 sequence is CSALKGQIDQPQHF. The DNA for the CDR3 is TGCAGTGCTCTTAAGGGGCAGATAGATCAGCCCCAGCATTTT.

The CDR3 DNA reads as TGTGCCAGCAGCGTAGATGGGACATGCTTCGATGAGCAGTTCTTC. Protein: CASSVDGTCFDEQFF. This chain connects TRBV9 to TRBJ2-1; a possible D gene is TRBD1 (6 bases). Trimming pared 0 bases from V and 8 bases from J, leaving 15 bases between. Germline loops: CDR1 SGDLS, CDR2 YYNGEE. This CDR3 is 15 amino acids long.

This clonotype occurred many times. The chain combines TRBV20-1 with TRBJ1-2; D may be TRBD1 (5 bases). Per the germline V gene, CDR1 is DFQATT and CDR2 is SNEGSKA (reference sequence). The CDR3 covers 12 residues. V was clipped by 0 bases and J by 7 bases, with 9 bases between them. As DNA, the CDR3 is TGCAGTGCTAGAGATACCGGGACTGGCTACACCTTC. As protein: CSARDTGTGYTF.

This clonotype came up a few times. The J gene is TRBJ1-2, the V gene TRBV28; possible D gene TRBD1, 6 bases. The V gene's germline CDR1 is MDHEN and CDR2 SYDVKM. This CDR3 has 12 amino acids. V dropped 1 base and J dropped 8 bases, with 8 bases sitting between them. The CDR3 is CASSLYREGYTF. CDR3 DNA: TGTGCCAGCAGTTTATACAGGGAAGGCTACACCTTC.

The table lists this clonotype with many counts. The gene calls are TRBV7-2 and TRBJ2-7; TRBD2 matches 9 bases. Trimming at V came to 5 bases and at J to 5 bases, leaving 7 bases not matched to a gene. The CDR3 length is 14 residues. CDR1 and CDR2 from the germline V gene are SGHTA and FQGNSA. CDR3 protein: CASSIQAGGNEQYF. In DNA form, the CDR3 reads TGTGCCAGCAGCATCCAAGCGGGAGGAAACGAGCAGTACTTC.

This clonotype appeared many times. V gene TRBV27 combines with J gene TRBJ1-1; 12 bases fit TRBD1. Germline V gene lookup returns CDR1 MNHEY and CDR2 SMNVEV (reference sequence). CDR3 length equals 15 residues. V lost 7 bases, J lost 7 bases, and 10 bases stayed unmatched. The CDR3 sequence: CASTPDRDRGLEAFF. The CDR3 coding sequence is TGTGCCAGCACTCCCGACCGGGACAGGGGGCTTGAAGCTTTCTTT.

This clonotype was seen ten or more times. Germline and junction disagree at one end, which may indicate a read error. The rearrangement uses TRBV3-1 and TRBJ1-6; no reliable D call. Germline V gene lookup returns CDR1 LGHDT and CDR2 YNNKEL (reference sequence). CDR3 length equals 13 residues. This CDR3 reads CASSQGENSPLHF. CDR3 DNA: TGTGCCAGCAGCCAAGGGGAAAATTCACCCCTCCATTTT.

Many counts were recorded for this clonotype. This chain connects TRBV3-1 to TRBJ1-1; no clear D. Germline-derived CDR1 and CDR2 are LGHDT and YNNKEL (reference sequence). This CDR3 region has 13 residues. Trimming pared 3 bases from V and 5 bases from J, leaving 10 bases between. The CDR3 sequence: CASSQEDWTEAFF. The CDR3, as DNA: TGTGCCAGCAGCCAGGAAGATTGGACTGAAGCTTTCTTT.

This clonotype was found many times. This chain connects TRBV7-9 to TRBJ2-7; TRBD1 agrees at 8 bases. Per germline, CDR1 SEHNR and CDR2 FQNEAQ (reference sequence). The CDR3 spans 13 residues. V was pared by 7 bases and J by 5 bases, with 7 bases of the junction left unmatched. The CDR3 nucleotides read TGTGCCAGCAATCATGGACAGGGTGACGAGCAGTACTTC. This codes for CASNHGQGDEQYF.

The chain recombines TRBV7-8 with TRBJ1-6; 7 bases align to TRBD1. Germline V gene sequence: CDR1 SGHVS, CDR2 FQNEAQ. J gave up 8 bases and V 4 bases, and 5 bases lay outside the gene matches. This CDR3 is 14 amino acids long. CDR3 sequence (DNA): TGTGCCAGCAGCTCGACAGGGACTCATTCACCCCTCCACTTT. Translation gives CASSSTGTHSPLHF.

The sample holds a few counts of this clonotype. The rearrangement links TRBV4-1 to TRBJ2-1; 10 nucleotides align to TRBD2. The length of the CDR3 is 17 residues. With 0 bases clipped from V and 4 bases from J, the junction kept 6 bases outside the gene matches. The germline V gene encodes CDR1 MGHRA and CDR2 YSYEKL. CDR3 bases: TGCGCCAGCAGCCAAGAACCCGGGACTAGCGATTACAATGAGCAGTTCTTC. As protein: CASSQEPGTSDYNEQFF.

This clonotype has just a few counts. The J gene is TRBJ2-5, the V gene TRBV28; D possibly corresponds to TRBD1 (6 bases). Deletions cut 3 bases from V and 7 bases from J, with 12 bases between. Germline values: CDR1 MDHEN, CDR2 SYDVKM. The CDR3 runs to 13 residues. The CDR3 DNA is TGTGCCAGCAGTTTGGACAGATCTGGGACCCAGTACTTC. Amino acid sequence: CASSLDRSGTQYF.

This clonotype appeared a few times. This chain connects TRBV11-2 to TRBJ2-1; 8 bases match TRBD2. This CDR3 is 15 amino acids long. V lost 1 base and J lost 4; bases outside the gene matches: 3. CDR1 is SGHAT and CDR2 is FQNNGV in the germline V gene. CDR3 region: CASSLASGFYNEQFF. The CDR3, as DNA: TGTGCCAGCAGCTTAGCTAGCGGGTTTTACAATGAGCAGTTCTTC.

For the CDR3, the DNA is TGCAGTGCTAGAGATGGGGCGAGCGGGAATTACGAGCAGTACTTC. The encoded protein is CSARDGASGNYEQYF. This chain links TRBV20-1 with TRBJ2-7; 7 nucleotides agree with TRBD2. CDR1 is DFQATT, CDR2 SNEGSKA, per germline (reference sequence). V was pared by 0 bases and J by 4 bases, with 9 bases of the junction left unmatched. This CDR3 is 15 amino acids long.

The rearrangement links TRBV20-1 to TRBJ2-5; TRBD2 agrees at 8 bases. The J segment lost 4 bases and the V segment lost 1 base, leaving 8 bases of the junction unmatched. This CDR3 region has 15 residues. Germline lookup yields CDR1 DFQATT and CDR2 SNEGSKA (reference sequence). DNA of the CDR3: TGCAGTGCTAGAGTGGGTAGCGGGAAGGGAGAGACCCAGTACTTC. It codes for CSARVGSGKGETQYF.

V and J are TRBV5-1 and TRBJ2-5; D assignment may be TRBD1 or TRBD2 (5 bases each). The V gene's germline CDR1 is SGHRS and CDR2 YFSETQ. V was pared by 0 bases and J by 2 bases, with 11 bases between. The CDR3 spans 15 residues. The CDR3 region is CASSLEPGRQETQYF. The CDR3 DNA is TGCGCCAGCAGCTTGGAACCGGGACGACAAGAGACCCAGTACTTC.

This clonotype was observed at least ten times. The chain combines TRBV5-1 with TRBJ1-1, with 7 bases identical to TRBD1. J was trimmed by 0 bases and V by 6 bases; bases with no gene match: 8. CDR3 length equals 15 residues. Germline V gives CDR1 SGHRS, CDR2 YFSETQ. The CDR3 loop reads CASTPRGGMNTEAFF. CDR3 sequence (DNA): TGCGCCAGCACCCCCCGAGGGGGCATGAACACTGAAGCTTTCTTT. Together with reference TRBV5-1 and TRBJ1-1, the CDR3 gives the full variable domain: KAGVTQTPRYLIKTRGQQVTLSCSPISGHRSVSWYQQTPGQGLQFLFEYFSETQRNKGNFPGRFSGRQFSNSRSEMNVSTLELGDSALYLCASTPRGGMNTEAFFGQGTRLTVV.